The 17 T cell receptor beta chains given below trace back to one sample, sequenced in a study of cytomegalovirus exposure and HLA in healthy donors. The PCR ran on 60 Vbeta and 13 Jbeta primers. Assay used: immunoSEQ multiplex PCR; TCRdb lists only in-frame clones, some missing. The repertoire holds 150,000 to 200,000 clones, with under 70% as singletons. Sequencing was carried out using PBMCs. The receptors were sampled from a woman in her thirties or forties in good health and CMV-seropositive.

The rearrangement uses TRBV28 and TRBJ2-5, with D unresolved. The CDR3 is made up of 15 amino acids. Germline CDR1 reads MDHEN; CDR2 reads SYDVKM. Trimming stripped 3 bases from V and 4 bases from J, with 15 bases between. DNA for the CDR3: TGTGCCAGCAGTTTGACCACAGCCCTCGGAGAGACCCAGTACTTC. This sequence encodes CASSLTTALGETQYF.

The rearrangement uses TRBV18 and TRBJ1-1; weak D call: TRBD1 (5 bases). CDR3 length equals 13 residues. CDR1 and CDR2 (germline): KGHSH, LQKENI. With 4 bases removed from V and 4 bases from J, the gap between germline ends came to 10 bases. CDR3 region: CASSLSGGTEAFF. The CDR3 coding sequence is TGTGCCAGCTCACTCAGCGGGGGCACTGAAGCTTTCTTT.

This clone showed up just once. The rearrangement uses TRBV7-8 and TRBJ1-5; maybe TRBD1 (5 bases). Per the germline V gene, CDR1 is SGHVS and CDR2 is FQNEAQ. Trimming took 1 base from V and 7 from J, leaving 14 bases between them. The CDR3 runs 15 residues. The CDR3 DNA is TGTGCCAGCAGCTTAGACCGGCAGGGCGGACAGCCCCAGCATTTT. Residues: CASSLDRQGGQPQHF.

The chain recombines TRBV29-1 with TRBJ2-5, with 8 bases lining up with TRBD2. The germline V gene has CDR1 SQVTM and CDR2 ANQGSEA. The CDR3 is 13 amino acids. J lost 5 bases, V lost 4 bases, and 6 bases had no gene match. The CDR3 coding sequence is TGCAGCGTTGCCGGGGGGGGTTCGGAGACCCAGTACTTC. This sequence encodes CSVAGGGSETQYF.

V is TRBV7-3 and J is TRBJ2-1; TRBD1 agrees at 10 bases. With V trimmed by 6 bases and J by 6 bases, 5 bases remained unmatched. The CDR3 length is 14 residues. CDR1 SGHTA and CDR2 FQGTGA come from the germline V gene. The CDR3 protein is CASSSGQGINEQFF. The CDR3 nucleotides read TGTGCCAGCAGTTCGGGACAGGGGATCAATGAGCAGTTCTTC.

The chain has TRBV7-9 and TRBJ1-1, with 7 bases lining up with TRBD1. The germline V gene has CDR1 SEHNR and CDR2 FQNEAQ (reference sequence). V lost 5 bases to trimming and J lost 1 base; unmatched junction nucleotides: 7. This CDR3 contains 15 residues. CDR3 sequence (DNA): TGTGCCAGCAGCGCCCGACAGGGAGGGAACACTGAAGCTTTCTTT. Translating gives CASSARQGGNTEAFF.

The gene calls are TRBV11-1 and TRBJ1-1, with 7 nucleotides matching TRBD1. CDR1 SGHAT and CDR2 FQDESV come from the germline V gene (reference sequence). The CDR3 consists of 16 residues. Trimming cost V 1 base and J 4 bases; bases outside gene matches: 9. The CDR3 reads CASSLVGGASGTEAFF. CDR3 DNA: TGTGCCAGCAGCTTAGTAGGGGGCGCTTCGGGCACTGAAGCTTTCTTT. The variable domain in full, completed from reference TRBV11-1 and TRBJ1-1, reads EAEVAQSPRYKITEKSQAVAFWCDPISGHATLYWYRQILGQGPELLVQFQDESVVDDSQLPKDRFSAERLKGVDSTLKIQPAELGDSAMYLCASSLVGGASGTEAFFGQGTRLTVV.

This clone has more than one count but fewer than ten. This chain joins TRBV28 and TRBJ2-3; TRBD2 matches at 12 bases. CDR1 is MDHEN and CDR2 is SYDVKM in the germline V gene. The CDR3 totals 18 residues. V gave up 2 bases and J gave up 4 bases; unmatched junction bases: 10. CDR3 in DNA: TGTGCCAGCAGTTTACTTCTAGCGGGGGGGCCGAGTGCAGATACGCAGTATTTT. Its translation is CASSLLLAGGPSADTQYF.

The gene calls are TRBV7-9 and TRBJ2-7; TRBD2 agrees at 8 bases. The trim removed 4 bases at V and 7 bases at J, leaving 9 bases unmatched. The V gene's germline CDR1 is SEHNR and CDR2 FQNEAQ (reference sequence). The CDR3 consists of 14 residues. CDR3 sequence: CASSSAGLAQEQYF. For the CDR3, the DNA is TGTGCCAGCAGCTCAGCCGGACTAGCTCAAGAGCAGTACTTC.

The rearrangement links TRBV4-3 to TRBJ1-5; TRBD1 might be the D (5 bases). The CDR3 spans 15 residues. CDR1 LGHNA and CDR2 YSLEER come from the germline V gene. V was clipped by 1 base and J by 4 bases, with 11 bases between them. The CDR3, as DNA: TGCGCCAGCAGCCAAGTTCCGGGGGGTAATCAGCCCCAGCATTTT. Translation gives CASSQVPGGNQPQHF.

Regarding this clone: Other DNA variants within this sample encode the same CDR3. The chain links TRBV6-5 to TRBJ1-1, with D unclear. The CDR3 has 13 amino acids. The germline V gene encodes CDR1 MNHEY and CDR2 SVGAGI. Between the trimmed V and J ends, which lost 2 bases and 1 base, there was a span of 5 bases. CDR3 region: CASSYRGNTEAFF. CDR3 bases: TGTGCCAGCAGTTACCGCGGGAACACTGAAGCTTTCTTT.

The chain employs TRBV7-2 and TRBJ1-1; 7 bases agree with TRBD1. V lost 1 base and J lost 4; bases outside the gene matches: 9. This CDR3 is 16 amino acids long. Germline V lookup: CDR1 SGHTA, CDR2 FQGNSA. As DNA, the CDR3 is TGTGCCAGCAGCTTAGGAATCACAGGGGCGGGCACTGAAGCTTTCTTT. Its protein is CASSLGITGAGTEAFF.

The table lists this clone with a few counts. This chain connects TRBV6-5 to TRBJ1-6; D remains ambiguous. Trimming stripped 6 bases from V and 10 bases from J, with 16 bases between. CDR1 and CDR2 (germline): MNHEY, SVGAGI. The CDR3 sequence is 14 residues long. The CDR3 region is CASRKPGSGSPLHF. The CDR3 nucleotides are TGTGCCAGCAGGAAACCGGGGTCTGGATCACCCCTCCACTTT.

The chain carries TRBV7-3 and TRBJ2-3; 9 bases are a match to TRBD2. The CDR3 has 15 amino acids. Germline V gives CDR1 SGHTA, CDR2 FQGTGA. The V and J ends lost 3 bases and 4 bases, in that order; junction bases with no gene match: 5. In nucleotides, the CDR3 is TGTGCCAGCAGCTTGGCGGGAGGGCGGGCAGATACGCAGTATTTT. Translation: CASSLAGGRADTQYF. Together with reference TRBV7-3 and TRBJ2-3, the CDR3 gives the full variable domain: GAGVSQTPSNKVTEKGKYVELRCDPISGHTALYWYRQSLGQGPEFLIYFQGTGAADDSGLPNDRFFAVRPEGSVSTLKIQRTERGDSAVYLCASSLAGGRADTQYFGPGTRLTVL.

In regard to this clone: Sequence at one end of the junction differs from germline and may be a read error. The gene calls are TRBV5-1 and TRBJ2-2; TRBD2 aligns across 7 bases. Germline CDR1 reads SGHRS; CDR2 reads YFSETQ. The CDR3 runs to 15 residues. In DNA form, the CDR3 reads TGCGCCAGCAGCGGCGGACTAGTTGTGGCCGGGGAGCTGCTTTTT. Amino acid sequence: CASSGGLVVAGELLF.

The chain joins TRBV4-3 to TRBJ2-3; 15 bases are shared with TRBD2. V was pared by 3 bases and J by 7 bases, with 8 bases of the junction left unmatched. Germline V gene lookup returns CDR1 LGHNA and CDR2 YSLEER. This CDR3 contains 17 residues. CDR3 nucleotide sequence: TGCGCCAGCAGCCACCTTCGGACTAGCGGGGGGGCATATACGCAGTATTTT. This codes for CASSHLRTSGGAYTQYF.

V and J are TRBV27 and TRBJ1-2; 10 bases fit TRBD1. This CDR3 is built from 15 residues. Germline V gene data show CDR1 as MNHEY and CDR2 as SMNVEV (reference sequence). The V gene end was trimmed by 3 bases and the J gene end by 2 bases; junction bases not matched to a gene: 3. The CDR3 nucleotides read TGTGCCAGCAGTTTCGGGACAGGGGCAAACTATGGCTACACCTTC. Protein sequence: CASSFGTGANYGYTF.